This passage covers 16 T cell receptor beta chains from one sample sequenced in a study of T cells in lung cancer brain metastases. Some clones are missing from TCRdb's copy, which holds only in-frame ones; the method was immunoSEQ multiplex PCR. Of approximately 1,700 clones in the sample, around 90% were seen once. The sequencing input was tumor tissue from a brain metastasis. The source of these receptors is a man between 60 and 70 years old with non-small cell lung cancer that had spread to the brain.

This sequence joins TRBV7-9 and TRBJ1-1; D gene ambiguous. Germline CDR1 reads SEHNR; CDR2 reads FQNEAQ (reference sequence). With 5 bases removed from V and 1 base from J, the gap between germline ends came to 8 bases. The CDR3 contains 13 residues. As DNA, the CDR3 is TGTGCCAGCAGCCTCGAGACGAACACTGAAGCTTTCTTT. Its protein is CASSLETNTEAFF.

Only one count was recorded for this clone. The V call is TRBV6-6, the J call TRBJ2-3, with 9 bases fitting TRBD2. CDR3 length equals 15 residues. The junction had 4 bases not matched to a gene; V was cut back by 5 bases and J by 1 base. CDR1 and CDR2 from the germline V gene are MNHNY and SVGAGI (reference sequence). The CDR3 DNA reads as TGTGCCAGCAGTGGTAGCGGGAGAGGCACAGATACGCAGTATTTT. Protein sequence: CASSGSGRGTDTQYF.

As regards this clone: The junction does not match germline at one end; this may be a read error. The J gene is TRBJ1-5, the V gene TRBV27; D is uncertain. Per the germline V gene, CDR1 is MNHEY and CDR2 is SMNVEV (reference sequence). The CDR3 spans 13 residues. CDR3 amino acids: CASSFLGNQLQHF. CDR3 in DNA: TGTGCCAGCAGTTTTCTCGGCAATCAGCTCCAGCATTTT.

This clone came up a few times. The CDR3 DNA reads as TGTGCCAGCAGCTTAGACAGAAAAGCTTTCTTT. This codes for CASSLDRKAFF. The V gene is TRBV7-8, the J gene TRBJ1-1; D remains ambiguous. Deletions cut 1 base from V and 9 bases from J, with 6 bases between. The CDR3 runs to 11 residues. Germline loops: CDR1 SGHVS, CDR2 FQNEAQ.

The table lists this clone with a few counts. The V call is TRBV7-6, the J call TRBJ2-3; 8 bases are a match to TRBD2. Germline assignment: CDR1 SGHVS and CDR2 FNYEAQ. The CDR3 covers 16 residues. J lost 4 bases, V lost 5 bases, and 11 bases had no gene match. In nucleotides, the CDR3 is TGTGCCAGCAGCCAACCCGGGGGGGGCTTGCCAGATACGCAGTATTTT. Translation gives CASSQPGGGLPDTQYF.

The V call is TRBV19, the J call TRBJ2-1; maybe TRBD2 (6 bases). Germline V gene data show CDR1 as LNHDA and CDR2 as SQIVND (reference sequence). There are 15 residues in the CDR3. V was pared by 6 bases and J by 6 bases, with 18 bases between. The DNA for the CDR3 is TGTGCCAGTAGACCTACGGAGGCGGGATTCAATGAGCAGTTCTTC. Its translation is CASRPTEAGFNEQFF.

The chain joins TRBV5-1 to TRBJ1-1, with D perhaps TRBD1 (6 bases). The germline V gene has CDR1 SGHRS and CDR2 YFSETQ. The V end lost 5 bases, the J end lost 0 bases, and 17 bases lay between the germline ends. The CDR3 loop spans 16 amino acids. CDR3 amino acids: CASSRGGGAVNTEAFF. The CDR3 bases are TGCGCCAGCAGTAGGGGCGGGGGCGCGGTGAACACTGAAGCTTTCTTT.

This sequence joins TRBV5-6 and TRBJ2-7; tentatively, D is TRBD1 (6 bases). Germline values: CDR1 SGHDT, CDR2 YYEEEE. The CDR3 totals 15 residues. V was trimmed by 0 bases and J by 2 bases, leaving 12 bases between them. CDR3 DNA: TGTGCCAGCAGCTTGGCTGGGGGCTTAACCTACGAGCAGTACTTC. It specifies CASSLAGGLTYEQYF.

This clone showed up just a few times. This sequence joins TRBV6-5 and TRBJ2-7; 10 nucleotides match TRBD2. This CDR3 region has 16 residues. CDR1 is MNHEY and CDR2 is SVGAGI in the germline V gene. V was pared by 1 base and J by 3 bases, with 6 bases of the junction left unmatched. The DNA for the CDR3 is TGTGCCAGCAGTTACTTCGGGACTAGCGAGATCTACGAGCAGTACTTC. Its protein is CASSYFGTSEIYEQYF.

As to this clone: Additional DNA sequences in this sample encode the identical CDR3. As DNA, the CDR3 is TGTGCCAGCAGCTTACCCTTACTAGCGGGATTAGCCTACGAGCAGTACTTC. It encodes CASSLPLLAGLAYEQYF. This chain links TRBV11-2 with TRBJ2-7, with 10 nucleotides matching TRBD2. V shed 2 bases and J 2 bases; nucleotides not matched to a gene: 9. CDR3 size: 17 residues. Germline V gives CDR1 SGHAT, CDR2 FQNNGV.

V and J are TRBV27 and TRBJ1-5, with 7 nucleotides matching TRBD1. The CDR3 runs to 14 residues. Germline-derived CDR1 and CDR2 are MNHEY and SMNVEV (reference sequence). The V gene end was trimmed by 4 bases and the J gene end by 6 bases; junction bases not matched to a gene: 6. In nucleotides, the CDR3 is TGTGCCAGCAGTTCAACAGGGGTAGGTCAGCCCCAGCATTTT. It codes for CASSSTGVGQPQHF.

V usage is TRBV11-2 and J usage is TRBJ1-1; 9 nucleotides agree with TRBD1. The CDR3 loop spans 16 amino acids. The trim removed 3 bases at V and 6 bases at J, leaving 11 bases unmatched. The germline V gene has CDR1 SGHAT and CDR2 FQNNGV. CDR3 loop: CASSFLLGQGIAEAFF. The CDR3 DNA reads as TGTGCCAGCAGCTTCTTACTTGGACAGGGGATTGCTGAAGCTTTCTTT.

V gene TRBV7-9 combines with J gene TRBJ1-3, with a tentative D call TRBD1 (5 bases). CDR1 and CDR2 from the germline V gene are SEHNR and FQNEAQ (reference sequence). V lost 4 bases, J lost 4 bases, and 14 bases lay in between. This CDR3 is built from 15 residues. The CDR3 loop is CASSSGPLGGNTIYF. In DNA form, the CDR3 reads TGTGCCAGCAGCTCGGGACCTTTGGGGGGAAACACCATATATTTT.

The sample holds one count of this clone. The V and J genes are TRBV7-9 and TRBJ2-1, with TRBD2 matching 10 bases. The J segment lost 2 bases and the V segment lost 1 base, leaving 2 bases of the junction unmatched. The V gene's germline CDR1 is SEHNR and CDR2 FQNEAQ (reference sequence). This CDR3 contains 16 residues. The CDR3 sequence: CASSLELAGTYNEQFF. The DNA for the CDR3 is TGTGCCAGCAGCTTAGAACTAGCGGGAACCTACAATGAGCAGTTCTTC.

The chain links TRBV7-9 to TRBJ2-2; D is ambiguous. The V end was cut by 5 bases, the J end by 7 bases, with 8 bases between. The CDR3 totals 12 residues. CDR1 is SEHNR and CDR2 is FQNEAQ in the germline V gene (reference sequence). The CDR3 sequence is CASSLPGGELFF. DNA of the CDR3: TGTGCCAGCAGCCTCCCTGGCGGGGAGCTGTTTTTT. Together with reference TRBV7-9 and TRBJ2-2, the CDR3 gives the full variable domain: DTGVSQNPRHKITKRGQNVTFRCDPISEHNRLYWYRQTLGQGPEFLTYFQNEAQLEKSRLLSDRFSAERPKGSFSTLEIQRTEQGDSAMYLCASSLPGGELFFGEGSRLTVL.

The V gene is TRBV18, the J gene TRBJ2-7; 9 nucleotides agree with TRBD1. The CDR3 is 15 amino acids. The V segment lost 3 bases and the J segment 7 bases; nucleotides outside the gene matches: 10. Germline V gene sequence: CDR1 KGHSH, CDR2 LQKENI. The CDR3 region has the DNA TGTGCCAGCTCACCGTTCCGGGACAGGGTGGGGGAGCAGTACTTC. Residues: CASSPFRDRVGEQYF.